The sequence of this TCR beta chain was determined in a study of cytomegalovirus exposure and HLA in healthy donors. The assay was immunoSEQ multiplex PCR, and TCRdb's table has in-frame clones only and misses some. The data show 95,000 to 120,000 clones, approximately 96% seen once. Sequencing was done on a sample of PBMCs. The clonotype originates from a woman aged 18-29 years in good health and CMV-seronegative.

The DNA of the CDR3 is TGCGCCAGCAGCTTGTACCCTGTGGGACAGAGCTCCTACGAGCAGTACTTC. Amino acids: CASSLYPVGQSSYEQYF. This rearrangement joins TRBV5-1 to TRBJ2-7; 7 nucleotides align to TRBD1. Looked up from germline, CDR1 is SGHRS and CDR2 is YFSETQ. The J segment lost 0 bases and the V segment lost 1 base, leaving 10 bases of the junction unmatched. The CDR3 runs to 17 residues.